This is a list of T cell receptor beta chains from one sample in a study of blood T cell repertoires in COVID-19. Measured with immunoSEQ multiplex PCR; TCRdb has only the in-frame clones, and not every one. The sample carries 200,000 to 300,000 clones, under 85% recorded once. Sequencing was carried out using peripheral blood. These TCRs come from a human donor in a cohort sampled during active COVID-19. Each CDR3 is given with its conserved first and last residue. A D gene is named only where the DNA matches it firmly. Clone sizes are given selectively: once, few, many, or a class where the clone is expanded.

d_gene | j_gene | abundance | v_gene | CDR3aa | CDR3nt
. | TRBJ2-7 | . | TRBV7-8 | CASSLELGVNSYEQYF | TGTGCCAGCAGCTTGGAGCTAGGGGTCAACTCCTACGAGCAGTACTTC
. | TRBJ1-5 | . | TRBV28 | CASRGTFNQPQHF | TGTGCCAGCAGGGGGACATTCAATCAGCCCCAGCATTTT
. | TRBJ2-6 | few | TRBV4-2 | CASSQESPTSSGANVLTF | TGTGCCAGCAGCCAGGAGTCGCCCACCAGCTCTGGGGCCAACGTCCTGACTTTC
TRBD2 | TRBJ2-1 | . | TRBV6-1 | CASSEQAGGVYNEQFF | TGTGCCAGCAGTGAACAAGCGGGAGGTGTCTACAATGAGCAGTTCTTC
. | TRBJ2-1 | . | TRBV29-1 | CSGTPTGLNEQFF | TGCAGCGGGACTCCTACGGGTTTGAATGAGCAGTTCTTC
TRBD2 | TRBJ2-5 | few | TRBV5-5 | CASSSKTSGVTKGETQYF | TGTGCCAGCAGCTCCAAGACTAGCGGGGTTACTAAGGGGGAGACCCAGTACTTC
TRBD1 | TRBJ1-2 | . | TRBV5-1 | CASSLVGQGKDYGYTF | TGCGCCAGCAGCTTGGTCGGACAGGGAAAAGATTATGGCTACACCTTC
TRBD2 | TRBJ2-6 | . | TRBV14 | CASSQEWGGTSSGANVLTF | TGTGCCAGCAGCCAAGAGTGGGGAGGGACCAGCTCTGGGGCCAACGTCCTGACTTTC
TRBD2 | TRBJ2-1 | . | TRBV9 | CASSGSGRAGNNEQFF | TGTGCCAGCAGCGGGAGCGGGAGGGCCGGCAACAATGAGCAGTTCTTC
TRBD2 | TRBJ2-1 | . | TRBV28 | CASSFLAGGSYNEQFF | TGTGCCAGCAGTTTCCTAGCGGGAGGCTCCTACAATGAGCAGTTCTTC
. | TRBJ1-1 | . | TRBV5-6 | CASSLVQGLPEAFF | TGTGCCAGCAGCTTGGTTCAGGGCCTACCTGAAGCTTTCTTT
TRBD1 | TRBJ2-2 | . | TRBV19 | CASSVQGIGELFF | TGTGCCAGTAGTGTACAGGGGATCGGGGAGCTGTTTTTT
TRBD2 | TRBJ2-1 | once | TRBV3-1/TRBV3-2 | CASSQDYSGSYNEQFF | TGTGCCAGCAGCCAAGATTATAGCGGGAGCTACAATGAGCAGTTCTTC
. | TRBJ1-6 | . | TRBV6-5 | CATARGNSPLHF | TGTGCCACCGCCAGGGGAAATTCACCCCTCCACTTT
TRBD1 | TRBJ1-6 | . | TRBV5-6 | CASSSRDSNSPLHF | TGTGCCAGCAGCTCACGGGACAGTAATTCACCCCTCCACTTT
. | TRBJ2-7 | . | TRBV27 | CASSPGRGRSSYEQYF | TGTGCCAGCAGTCCTGGGAGGGGGAGGAGCTCCTACGAGCAGTACTTC
. | TRBJ1-2 | . | TRBV5-1 | CASSSGEGGHYGYTF | TGCGCCAGCAGCTCCGGGGAGGGAGGGCACTATGGCTACACCTTC
TRBD1 | TRBJ2-7 | . | TRBV5-4 | CASSRQGSYEQYF | TGTGCCAGCAGCCGACAGGGTTCCTACGAGCAGTACTTC
. | TRBJ2-7 | . | TRBV5-1 | CASSLASPDEQYF | TGCGCCAGCAGCTTGGCCAGTCCAGACGAGCAGTACTTC
TRBD2 | TRBJ2-5 | . | TRBV7-9 | CASSPRTSRRVVETQYF | TGTGCCAGCAGCCCCCGGACTAGCCGTAGAGTTGTCGAGACCCAGTACTTC
. | TRBJ1-2 | . | TRBV9 | CASSVGSEGGFGYTF | TGTGCCAGCAGCGTAGGCAGTGAGGGAGGGTTCGGCTACACCTTC
. | TRBJ2-3 | once | TRBV24-1 | CATSDSRTNVGDTQYF | TGTGCCACCAGTGATTCCCGGACAAATGTGGGAGATACGCAGTATTTT
TRBD1 | TRBJ2-7 | . | TRBV6-5 | CASGQGTIYEQYF | TGTGCCAGCGGACAGGGGACTATCTACGAGCAGTACTTC
TRBD1 | TRBJ1-2 | . | TRBV3-1/TRBV3-2 | CASSPRTGYDGYTF | TGTGCCAGCAGCCCACGGACAGGGTATGATGGCTACACCTTC
TRBD2 | TRBJ2-5 | few | TRBV27 | CASSLSGGEETQYF | TGTGCCAGCAGTTTAAGTGGGGGGGAAGAGACCCAGTACTTC
. | TRBJ1-2 | few | TRBV6-4 | CASSDSRGNYGYTF | TGTGCCAGCAGTGACTCAAGGGGAAACTATGGCTACACCTTC
. | TRBJ2-7 | . | TRBV5-1 | CASSLAGFDEQYF | TGCGCCAGCAGCTTGGCCGGTTTCGACGAGCAGTACTTC
. | TRBJ2-3 | . | TRBV19 | CASSTSQGRDTQYF | TGTGCCAGTAGTACGTCCCAGGGGCGAGATACGCAGTATTTT